This TCR beta chain was found in a study of OX40 agonist ivuxolimab in advanced cancers. For the study in its entirety: Ivuxolimab was an agonistic, fully human IgG2 monoclonal antibody directed against OX40 (CD134), a costimulatory receptor. Intravenous ivuxolimab was administered to patients every 2 weeks at six dose levels: 0.01, 0.1, 0.3, 1.5, 3 and 10 mg/kg. Of the approximately 50 dose-escalation patients, hepatocellular carcinoma was present in around 20, melanoma in roughly 15, renal cell carcinoma in 9 and head and neck cancer in 9. In the dose-escalation cohort, 82.7% of patients were male, and the mean age was roughly 60 years, with a range of about 23 to 90. Patients were allowed to have had prior anti-PD-1, anti-PD-L1 or anti-CTLA-4 therapy, and 40% of the dose-escalation patients had been treated with checkpoint inhibitors. Partial responses occurred in three dose-escalation patients: two with cutaneous melanoma and one with hepatocellular carcinoma. Peripheral TCRbeta sequencing aimed to test whether ivuxolimab altered TCR sequence diversity and caused clonal T-cell expansion. The paper describes the monotherapy dose-escalation part (N ≈ 50 patients) of the phase I trial of ivuxolimab.

Genomic DNA was extracted from sorted cells for sequencing of the TCRbeta CDR3 region. The immunoSEQ Assay was used to sequence the TCRbeta CDR3 regions. TCRdb carries this immuneACCESS record with in-frame sequences only. Its versions omit some clonotypes, under half of them owing to an unresolved V gene in the studies checked, with the rest unexplained. The sample table records approximately 40,000 clones; approximately 90% of these occur just once. The top ten constitute approximately 12% of the sample. The trial excluded patients who had a history of autoimmune disease or were on systemic immunosuppression. In every dose cohort, peripheral blood was drawn for TCR sequencing at baseline, cycle 4 day 1, and cycle 7 day 1. Samples came from an open-label, multicenter, first-in-human phase I dose-escalation trial of ivuxolimab. Adults with locally advanced or metastatic melanoma, renal cell, hepatocellular, or head and neck squamous cell carcinoma were enrolled in the trial. CD4+ and CD8+ T cells were sorted separately from peripheral blood before TCR sequencing.

On this clone itself: Its antigen is unknown. The record has no base qualities; no much larger clone is one base away.

Measured from the cysteine to the phenylalanine, the CDR3 is 13 residues long. Only the CDR3 DNA is retained, 39 bases long and in frame from the first base. CDR1 MRHNA and CDR2 SNTAGT are derived from the germline V gene. V drops 4 bases and J drops 3 bases, leaving 6 bases in between. Overall study outcomes, separate from this receptor: Antigen specificity was not determined for the clonally expanded peripheral T cells. Low levels of normalized T-cell clonal expansion were also seen in some patients who did not respond. At doses of 0.1 to 3.0 mg/kg, clonal expansion of both CD4+ and CD8+ T cells in blood was seen between baseline and week 6. After ivuxolimab, more expanded clones were found on average in CD8+ T cells than in CD4+ T cells. In the 0.1-3.0 mg/kg groups, partial responders had among the lowest normalized peripheral clonal expansion, particularly in CD8+ T cells.

The source material was CD4+ or CD8+ T cells sorted from blood, sampled in a trial of the OX40 agonist ivuxolimab. The receptor chain draws on TRBV6-4 and TRBJ2-2; the D gene remains uncertain. This receptor was taken from an adult with an advanced solid tumor such as melanoma, head and neck, liver or kidney cancer. The CDR3 protein: CASSGGYTGELFF. Read as DNA, the sequence is TGTGCCAGCAGTGGGGGATACACCGGGGAGCTGTTTTTT.